These T cell receptor beta chains were read from a single sample in a study of molecular identifiers for immune sequencing clone quantification. One entry per CDR3 protein, called by TCRdb with MiXCR from the PCR reads. The sample contains 63,000 or so distinct CDR3 sequences, over 15% of which appear only once. The material sequenced was naive CD8+ T cells from blood, with Jurkat cell RNA spiked in. These receptors were obtained from a human donor in good health. Some libraries in this study had Jurkat cell RNA spiked in. The CDR3 runs from the conserved cysteine through the conserved F or W. Fields, in order: clone size, V gene, J gene, CDR3 protein. Expanded clones get a size class; other rows say once, few or many, or leave the size out.

>few|TRBV24-1|TRBJ2-7
CATSDPGASGEQYF
>many|TRBV4-1|TRBJ2-5
CASSQVSAKETQYF
>many|TRBV9|TRBJ2-3
CASSAYTGIHTDTQYF
>few|TRBV30|TRBJ1-1
CACKAVETEAFF
>NA|TRBV7-7|TRBJ2-5
CASSPAMGGETQYF
>many|TRBV27|TRBJ2-5
CASSFVIGETQYF
>many|TRBV4-3|TRBJ1-1
CASSSDRGTEAFF
>many|TRBV27|TRBJ1-5
CASRLSLGANQPQHF
>NA|TRBV29-1|TRBJ2-1
CSGFLLGGSYEQFF
>many|TRBV12-3/TRBV12-4|TRBJ2-1
CASSGPAGGPSGEQFF
>few|TRBV5-6|TRBJ1-6
CASSLTAGSPVSSPLHF
>many|TRBV7-9|TRBJ2-1
CASSSGPPGQFF
>many|TRBV6-6|TRBJ2-7
CASRKENSYEQYF
>many|TRBV7-2|TRBJ2-2
CASSPRVGTGRFTGELFF
>NA|TRBV5-4|TRBJ2-7
CASSLGLEKYEQYF
>NA|TRBV7-6|TRBJ2-7
CASSLGRDRVYEQYF
>many|TRBV10-2|TRBJ2-7
CASTNDRLVDTYEQYF
>few|TRBV7-8|TRBJ2-1
CASSLERWGGPYNEQFF
>many|TRBV10-3|TRBJ2-5
CAISEPVTDATETQYF
>many|TRBV29-1|TRBJ1-3
CSVVGTDSGNTIYF
>NA|TRBV12-3/TRBV12-4|TRBJ1-2
CVSSLGRTAYNGYTF
>NA|TRBV12-3/TRBV12-4|TRBJ2-2
CASSSLGELFF
>NA|TRBV29-1|TRBJ2-1
CSVEVGREGLEQFF
>many|TRBV5-6|TRBJ2-7
CASSLVGGPEQYF
>many|TRBV12-5|TRBJ1-1
CASGLVGQTMNTEAFF
>NA|TRBV12-3/TRBV12-4|TRBJ1-5
CASNRGPGNQPQHF
>many|TRBV30|TRBJ2-3
CAWLGVTDTQYF
>many|TRBV28|TRBJ1-5
CASNPGTSNQPQHF
>many|TRBV7-9|TRBJ1-2
CASSPTGGRFDYGYTF
>many|TRBV12-3/TRBV12-4|TRBJ2-5
CASSPLGETQYF
>many|TRBV5-1|TRBJ2-7
CASRGQENYEQYF
>NA|TRBV7-2|TRBJ2-7
CASSFPGLSYEQYF
>many|TRBV4-1|TRBJ1-5
CASSQEEVEGYQPQHF
>many|TRBV27|TRBJ2-5
CASKRSPATQETQYF
>many|TRBV30|TRBJ2-7
CAWSDAVAGVREQYF
>many|TRBV28|TRBJ2-3
CASSLISVTDTQYF
>many|TRBV7-9|TRBJ1-1
CASSPTAGARQYTEAFF
>many|TRBV11-2|TRBJ2-1
CASSLVRLASYNEQFF
>NA|TRBV2|TRBJ2-7
CASLPGPAGSSYEQYF
>many|TRBV4-2|TRBJ2-1
CASSQNSMMASGYNEQFF
>many|TRBV9|TRBJ2-7
CASSVGGLAGDEQYF
>NA|TRBV11-2|TRBJ2-7
CASSLMSPSGLYEQYF
>many|TRBV20-1|TRBJ2-3
CSAKTGFGTDTQYF
>NA|TRBV27|TRBJ2-3
CASSLFGPGTDTQYF
>NA|TRBV24-1|TRBJ2-1
CATSPRLAGFSEQFF
>many|TRBV6-6|TRBJ2-6
CAIHGPYSHSGANVLTF
>NA|TRBV29-1|TRBJ2-2
CSVDIAGVLGGELFF
>NA|TRBV19|TRBJ2-3
CASSGQTPRDTQYF
>many|TRBV11-2|TRBJ2-2
CASSPHRQANTGELFF
>NA|TRBV10-3|TRBJ2-4
CAISDRASGGIDIQYF